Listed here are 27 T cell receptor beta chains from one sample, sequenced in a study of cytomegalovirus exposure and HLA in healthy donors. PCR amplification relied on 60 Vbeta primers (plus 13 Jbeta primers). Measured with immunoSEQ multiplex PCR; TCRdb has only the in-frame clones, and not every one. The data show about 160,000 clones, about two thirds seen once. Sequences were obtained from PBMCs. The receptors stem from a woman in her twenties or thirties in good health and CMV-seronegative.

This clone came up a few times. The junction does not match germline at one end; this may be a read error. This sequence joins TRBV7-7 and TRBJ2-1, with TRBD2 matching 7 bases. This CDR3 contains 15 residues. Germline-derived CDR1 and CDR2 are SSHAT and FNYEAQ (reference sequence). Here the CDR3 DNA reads TGTGCTAGCAGCTTAGGAACTAGCGAGGGGAATGAGCAGTTCTTC. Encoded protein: CASSLGTSEGNEQFF.

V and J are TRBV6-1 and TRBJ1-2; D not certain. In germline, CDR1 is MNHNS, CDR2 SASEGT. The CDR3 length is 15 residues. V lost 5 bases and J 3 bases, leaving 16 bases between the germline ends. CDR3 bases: TGTGCCAGCAGTAAGGGTGGGGAAGCGGACTATGGCTACACCTTC. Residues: CASSKGGEADYGYTF.

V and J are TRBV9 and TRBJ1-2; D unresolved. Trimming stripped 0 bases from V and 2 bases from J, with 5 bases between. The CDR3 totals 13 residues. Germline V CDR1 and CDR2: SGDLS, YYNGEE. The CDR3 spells CASSVGQNYGYTF. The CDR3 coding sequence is TGTGCCAGCAGCGTAGGCCAGAACTATGGCTACACCTTC.

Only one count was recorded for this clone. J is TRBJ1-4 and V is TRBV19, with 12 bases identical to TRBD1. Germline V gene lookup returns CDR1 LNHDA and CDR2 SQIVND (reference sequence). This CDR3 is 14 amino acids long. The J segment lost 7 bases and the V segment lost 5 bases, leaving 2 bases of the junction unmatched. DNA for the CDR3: TGTGCCAGTAGTCGGGACAGGGGGCGTGAAAAACTGTTTTTT. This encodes CASSRDRGREKLFF. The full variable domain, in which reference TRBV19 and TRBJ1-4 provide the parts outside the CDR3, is DGGITQSPKYLFRKEGQNVTLSCEQNLNHDAMYWYRQDPGQGLRLIYYSQIVNDFQKGDIAEGYSVSREKKESFPLTVTSAQKNPTAFYLCASSRDRGREKLFFGSGTQLSVL.

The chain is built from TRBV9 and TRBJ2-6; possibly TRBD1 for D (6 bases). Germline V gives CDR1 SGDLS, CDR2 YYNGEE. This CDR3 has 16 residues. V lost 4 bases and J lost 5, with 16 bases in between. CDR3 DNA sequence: TGTGCCAGCAGCAAAACAGGGTTGGATCGGGCCAACGTCCTGACTTTC. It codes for CASSKTGLDRANVLTF.

Written as DNA, the CDR3 is TGTGCCAGCAGCCTAAAGCTCCACCTTAGCGGGAGGTTCGGAGATACGCAGTATTTT. This translates into CASSLKLHLSGRFGDTQYF. The chain combines TRBV7-9 with TRBJ2-3, with 10 bases that match TRBD2. V trimming: 5 bases; J trimming: 5 bases; junction bases outside the gene matches: 19. The CDR3 spans 19 residues. CDR1 is SEHNR and CDR2 is FQNEAQ in the germline V gene (reference sequence).

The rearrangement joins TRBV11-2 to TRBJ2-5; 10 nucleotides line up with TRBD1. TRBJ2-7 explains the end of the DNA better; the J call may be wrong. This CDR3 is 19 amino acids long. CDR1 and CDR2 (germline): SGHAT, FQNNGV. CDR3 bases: TGTGCCAGCAGCTTAGATTCAGTCGCAGGACAGGGGGAGTCCTACGAGCAGTACTTC. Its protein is CASSLDSVAGQGESYEQYF.

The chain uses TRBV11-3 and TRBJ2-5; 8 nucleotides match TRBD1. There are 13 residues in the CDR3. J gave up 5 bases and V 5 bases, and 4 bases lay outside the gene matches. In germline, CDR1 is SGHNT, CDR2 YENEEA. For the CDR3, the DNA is TGTGCCAGCAGCCGGCAGGGGGCGGAGACCCAGTACTTC. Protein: CASSRQGAETQYF.

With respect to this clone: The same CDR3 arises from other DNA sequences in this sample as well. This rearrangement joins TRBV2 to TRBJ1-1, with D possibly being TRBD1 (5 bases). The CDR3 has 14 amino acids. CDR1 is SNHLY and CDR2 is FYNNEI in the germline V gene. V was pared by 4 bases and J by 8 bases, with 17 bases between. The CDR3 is CASSGRTRITEAFF. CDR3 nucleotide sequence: TGTGCCAGCAGTGGCCGGACAAGGATTACCGAAGCTTTCTTT.

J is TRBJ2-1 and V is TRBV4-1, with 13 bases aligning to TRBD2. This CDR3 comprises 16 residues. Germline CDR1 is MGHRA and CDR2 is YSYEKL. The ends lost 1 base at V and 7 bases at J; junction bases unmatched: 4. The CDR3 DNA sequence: TGCGCCAGCAGCCAAGGGACTAGCGGGGGAGTTAATGAGCAGTTCTTC. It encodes CASSQGTSGGVNEQFF.

The CDR3 reads CASSLWSSYNEQFF. The DNA for the CDR3 is TGTGCCAGCAGTTTATGGAGCTCCTACAATGAGCAGTTCTTC. The chain joins TRBV27 to TRBJ2-1; D gene ambiguous. This CDR3 is built from 14 residues. V was trimmed by 1 base and J by 0 bases, leaving 4 bases between them. Per germline, CDR1 MNHEY and CDR2 SMNVEV (reference sequence).

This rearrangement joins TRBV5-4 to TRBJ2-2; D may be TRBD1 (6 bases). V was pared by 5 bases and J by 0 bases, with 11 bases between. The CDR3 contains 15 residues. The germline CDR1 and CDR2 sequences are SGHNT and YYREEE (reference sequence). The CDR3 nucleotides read TGTGCCAGCAGTCGGACAGTAGCGAACACCGGGGAGCTGTTTTTT. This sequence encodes CASSRTVANTGELFF.

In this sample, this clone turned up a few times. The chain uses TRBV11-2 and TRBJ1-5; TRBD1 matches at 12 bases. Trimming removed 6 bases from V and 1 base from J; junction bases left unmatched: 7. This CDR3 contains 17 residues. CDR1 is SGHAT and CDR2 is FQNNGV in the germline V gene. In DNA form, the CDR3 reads TGTGCCAGCAGTCCGGGACAGGGGGCCGGCAGCAATCAGCCCCAGCATTTT. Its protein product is CASSPGQGAGSNQPQHF. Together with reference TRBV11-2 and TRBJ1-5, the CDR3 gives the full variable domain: EAGVAQSPRYKIIEKRQSVAFWCNPISGHATLYWYQQILGQGPKLLIQFQNNGVVDDSQLPKDRFSAERLKGVDSTLKIQPAKLEDSAVYLCASSPGQGAGSNQPQHFGDGTRLSIL.

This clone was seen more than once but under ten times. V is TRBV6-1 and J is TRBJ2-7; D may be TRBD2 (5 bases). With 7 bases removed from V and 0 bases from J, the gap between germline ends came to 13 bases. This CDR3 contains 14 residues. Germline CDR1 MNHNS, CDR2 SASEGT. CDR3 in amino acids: CASTNDRDSYEQYF. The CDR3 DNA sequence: TGTGCCAGCACCAACGACCGGGACTCCTACGAGCAGTACTTC.

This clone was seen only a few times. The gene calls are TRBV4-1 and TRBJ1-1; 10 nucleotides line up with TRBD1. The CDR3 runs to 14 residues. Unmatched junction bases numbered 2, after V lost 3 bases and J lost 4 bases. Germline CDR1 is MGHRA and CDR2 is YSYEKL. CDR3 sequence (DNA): TGCGCCAGCAGCCAGGGGGACAGGGGCACTGAAGCTTTCTTT. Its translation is CASSQGDRGTEAFF.

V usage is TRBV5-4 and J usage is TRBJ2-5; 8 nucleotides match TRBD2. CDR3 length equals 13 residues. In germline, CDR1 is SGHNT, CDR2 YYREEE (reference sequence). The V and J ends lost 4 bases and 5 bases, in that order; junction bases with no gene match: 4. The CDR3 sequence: CASSRGLGETQYF. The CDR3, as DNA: TGTGCCAGCAGCCGGGGACTAGGGGAGACCCAGTACTTC.

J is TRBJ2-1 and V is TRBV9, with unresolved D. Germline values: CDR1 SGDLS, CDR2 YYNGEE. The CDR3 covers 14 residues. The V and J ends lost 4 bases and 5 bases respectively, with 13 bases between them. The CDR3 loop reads CASSPQAPNNEQFF. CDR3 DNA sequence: TGTGCCAGCAGCCCTCAGGCCCCTAACAATGAGCAGTTCTTC.

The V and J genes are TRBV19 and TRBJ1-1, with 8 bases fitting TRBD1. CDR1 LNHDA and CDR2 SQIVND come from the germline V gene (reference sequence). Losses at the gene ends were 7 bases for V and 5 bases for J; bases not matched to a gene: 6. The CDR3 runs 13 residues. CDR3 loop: CASNRRQGTEAFF. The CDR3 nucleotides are TGTGCCAGTAACAGGAGACAGGGGACTGAAGCTTTCTTT.

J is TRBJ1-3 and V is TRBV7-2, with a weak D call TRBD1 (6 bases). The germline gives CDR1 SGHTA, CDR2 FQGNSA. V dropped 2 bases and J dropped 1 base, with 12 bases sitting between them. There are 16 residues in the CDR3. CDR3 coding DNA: TGTGCCAGCAGCTTATCTCCAGGGGCATCTGGAAACACCATATATTTT. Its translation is CASSLSPGASGNTIYF.

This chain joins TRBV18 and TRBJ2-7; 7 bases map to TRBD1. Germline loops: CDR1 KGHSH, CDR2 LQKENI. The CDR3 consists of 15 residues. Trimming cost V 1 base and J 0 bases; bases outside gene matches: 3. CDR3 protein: CASSPRQGVSYEQYF. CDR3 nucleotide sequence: TGTGCCAGCTCACCACGGCAGGGGGTCTCCTACGAGCAGTACTTC.

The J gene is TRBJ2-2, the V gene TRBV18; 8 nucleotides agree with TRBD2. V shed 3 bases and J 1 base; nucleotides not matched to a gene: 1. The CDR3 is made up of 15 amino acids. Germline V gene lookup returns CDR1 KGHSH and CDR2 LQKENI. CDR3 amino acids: CASSPSGENTGELFF. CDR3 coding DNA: TGTGCCAGCTCACCTAGCGGGGAGAACACCGGGGAGCTGTTTTTT. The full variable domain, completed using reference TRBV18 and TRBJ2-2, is NAGVMQNPRHLVRRRGQEARLRCSPMKGHSHVYWYRQLPEEGLKFMVYLQKENIIDESGMPKERFSAEFPKEGPSILRIQQVVRGDSAAYFCASSPSGENTGELFFGEGSRLTVL.

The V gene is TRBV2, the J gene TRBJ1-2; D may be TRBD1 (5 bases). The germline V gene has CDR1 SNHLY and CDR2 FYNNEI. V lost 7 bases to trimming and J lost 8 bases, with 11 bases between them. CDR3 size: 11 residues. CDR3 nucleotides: TGTGCCAGCACGCCAGGGATCGGCTACACCTTC. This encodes CASTPGIGYTF.

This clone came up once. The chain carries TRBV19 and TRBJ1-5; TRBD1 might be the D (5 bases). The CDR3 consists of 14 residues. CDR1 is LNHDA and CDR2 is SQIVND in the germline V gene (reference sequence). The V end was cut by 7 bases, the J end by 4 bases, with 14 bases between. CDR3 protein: CASTAGGSNQPQHF. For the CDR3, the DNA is TGTGCCAGTACCGCCGGGGGTTCGAATCAGCCCCAGCATTTT.

DNA for the CDR3: TGTGCCAGCAGTTTGGGACAGCTCGCCGAGCAGTACTTC. Its protein is CASSLGQLAEQYF. The V and J genes are TRBV28 and TRBJ2-7, with TRBD1 identical over 7 bases. The CDR3 runs 13 residues. The germline gives CDR1 MDHEN, CDR2 SYDVKM. V trimming: 3 bases; J trimming: 6 bases; junction bases outside the gene matches: 5.

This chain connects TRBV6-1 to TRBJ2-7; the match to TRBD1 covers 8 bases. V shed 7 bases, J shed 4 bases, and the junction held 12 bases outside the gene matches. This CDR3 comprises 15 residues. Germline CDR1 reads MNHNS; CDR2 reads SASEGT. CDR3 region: CASTPRQGNGYEQYF. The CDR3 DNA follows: TGTGCCAGCACCCCTAGACAGGGGAATGGATACGAGCAGTACTTC.

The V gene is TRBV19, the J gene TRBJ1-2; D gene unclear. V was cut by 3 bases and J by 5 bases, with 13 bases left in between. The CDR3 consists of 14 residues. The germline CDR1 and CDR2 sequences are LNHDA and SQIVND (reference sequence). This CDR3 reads CASSIPPGRYGYTF. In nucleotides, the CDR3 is TGTGCCAGTAGTATCCCACCCGGGAGGTATGGCTACACCTTC.

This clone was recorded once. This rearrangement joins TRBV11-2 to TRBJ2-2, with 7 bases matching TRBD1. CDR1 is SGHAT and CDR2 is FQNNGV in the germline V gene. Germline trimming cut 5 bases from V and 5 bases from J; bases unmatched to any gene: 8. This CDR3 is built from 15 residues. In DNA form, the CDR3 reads TGTGCCAGCAGCACCAGACAGGGCGGAACCGGGGAGCTGTTTTTT. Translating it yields CASSTRQGGTGELFF.